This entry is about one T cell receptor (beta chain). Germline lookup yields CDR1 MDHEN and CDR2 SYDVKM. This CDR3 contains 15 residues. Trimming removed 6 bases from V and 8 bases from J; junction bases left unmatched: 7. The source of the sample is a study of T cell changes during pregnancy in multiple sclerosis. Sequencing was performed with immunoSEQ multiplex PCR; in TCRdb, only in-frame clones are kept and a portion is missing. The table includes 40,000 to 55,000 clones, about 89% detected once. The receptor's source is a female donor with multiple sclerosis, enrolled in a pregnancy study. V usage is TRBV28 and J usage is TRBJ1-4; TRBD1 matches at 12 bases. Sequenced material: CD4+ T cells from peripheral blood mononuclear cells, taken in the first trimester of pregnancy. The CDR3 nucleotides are TGTGCCAGCAGCCACCAGGGACAGGGGGCAGAAAAACTGTTTTTT. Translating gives CASSHQGQGAEKLFF.